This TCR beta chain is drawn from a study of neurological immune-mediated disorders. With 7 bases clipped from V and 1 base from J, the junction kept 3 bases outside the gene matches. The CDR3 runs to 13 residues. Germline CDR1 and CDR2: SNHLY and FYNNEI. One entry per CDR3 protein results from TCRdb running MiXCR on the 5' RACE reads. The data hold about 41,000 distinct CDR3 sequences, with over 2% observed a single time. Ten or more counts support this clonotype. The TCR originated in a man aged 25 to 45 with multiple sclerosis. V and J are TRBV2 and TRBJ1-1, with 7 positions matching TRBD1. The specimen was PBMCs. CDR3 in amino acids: CASTDRENTEAFF. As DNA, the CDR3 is TGTGCCAGCACCGACAGGGAGAACACTGAAGCTTTCTTT.